This passage covers 5 T cell receptor beta chains from one sample sequenced in a study of PD-1 blockade in classical Hodgkin lymphoma. Profiled with immunoSEQ multiplex PCR; TCRdb holds only in-frame clones, not every one. The data show tens of thousands of clones, 82% seen once. All patients relapsed after autologous stem cell transplantation, and brentuximab vedotin exposure varied. The material was peripheral blood mononuclear cells (PBMCs), obtained at baseline. The receptors were sampled from a human donor with classical Hodgkin lymphoma.

The chain carries TRBV27 and TRBJ2-3, with a possible D match to TRBD1 (5 bases). Germline CDR1 MNHEY, CDR2 SMNVEV (reference sequence). There are 14 residues in the CDR3. V lost 2 bases to trimming and J lost 5 bases, with 11 bases between them. As DNA, the CDR3 is TGTGCCAGCAGTTTAAAGGGGTCGGGAGATACGCAGTATTTT. Its translation is CASSLKGSGDTQYF.

The rearrangement links TRBV5-1 to TRBJ2-3; D possibly uses TRBD1 or TRBD2 (5 bases each). Per germline, CDR1 SGHRS and CDR2 YFSETQ. Trimming removed 2 bases at V and 2 bases at J, with 12 bases between. The length of the CDR3 is 15 residues. The CDR3 DNA reads TGCGCCAGCAGCTTTGAGGGGCCCCCCACAGATACGCAGTATTTT. Its protein is CASSFEGPPTDTQYF. The full variable domain, its missing parts supplied by reference TRBV5-1 and TRBJ2-3, is KAGVTQTPRYLIKTRGQQVTLSCSPISGHRSVSWYQQTPGQGLQFLFEYFSETQRNKGNFPGRFSGRQFSNSRSEMNVSTLELGDSALYLCASSFEGPPTDTQYFGPGTRLTVL.

The table lists this clone with a count of one. The chain links TRBV18 to TRBJ2-7; unclear D gene. V was trimmed by 3 bases and J by 0 bases, leaving 12 bases between them. CDR3 length: 15 amino acids. Germline loops: CDR1 KGHSH, CDR2 LQKENI. CDR3 sequence: CASSPTSESSYEQYF. CDR3 nucleotide sequence: TGTGCCAGCTCACCCACGTCAGAGAGCTCCTACGAGCAGTACTTC. The complete variable domain, with remaining parts taken from reference TRBV18 and TRBJ2-7, reads NAGVMQNPRHLVRRRGQEARLRCSPMKGHSHVYWYRQLPEEGLKFMVYLQKENIIDESGMPKERFSAEFPKEGPSILRIQQVVRGDSAAYFCASSPTSESSYEQYFGPGTRLTVT.

The rearrangement joins TRBV28 to TRBJ2-7; perhaps TRBD1 as D (6 bases). Between the trimmed V and J ends, which lost 6 bases and 6 bases, there was a span of 15 bases. Germline V gives CDR1 MDHEN, CDR2 SYDVKM. The CDR3 is 13 residues long. The CDR3 coding sequence is TGTGCCAGCAGCCTAGACAGAGGGGGCGAGCAGTACTTC. Translating gives CASSLDRGGEQYF.

The rearrangement uses TRBV5-3 and TRBJ2-7, with 9 nucleotides matching TRBD2. TRBV5-3 is classed as an ORF, of uncertain function. The length of the CDR3 is 16 residues. Trimming cost V 4 bases and J 0 bases; bases outside gene matches: 8. CDR3 nucleotides: TGTGCCAGAAGCACAAGACTAGCGGAAAGCTCCTACGAGCAGTACTTC. This encodes CARSTRLAESSYEQYF.